This T cell receptor beta chain was identified in a study of T cells in Graves' hyperthyroidism and ophthalmopathy. Findings and caveats of the study: Stable hyperthyroidism and ophthalmopathy were separated using 13 V-J signatures. Most clonotypes expanded in the thyroid (above 0.001) were also present in blood.

This clonotype was counted at least ten times. Its matching antigen is unknown. Using RNA transcripts as the source, TCR beta CDR3 regions were amplified. First-round RT-PCR with HTBI primers amplified the TCR CDR3 region. TCRdb re-derived calls from the multiplex PCR reads in MiXCR, one entry per CDR3 protein. This sample has hundreds of thousands of distinct CDR3 sequences; 40% to 55% occur once, and the top ten carry roughly 8.2%. The V and J ends lost 5 bases and 5 bases respectively, with 16 bases between them. Germline values: CDR1 SEHNR, CDR2 FQNEAQ (reference sequence). This CDR3 has 14 amino acids. Graves' hyperthyroidism was deemed stable absent ophthalmopathy progression within 18 months. Exclusion of a patient resulted from uncontrolled infection, other autoimmune disease, pregnancy or lactation.

This clonotype was obtained from a young woman with Graves' hyperthyroidism. This chain uses TRBV7-9 with TRBJ2-7; no clear D. Material for sequencing was peripheral blood or thyroid tissue (not recorded which). In DNA, the CDR3 is TGTGCCAGCAGCCTAGGGCAGGTGAAAGACGAGCAGTACTTC. Translating gives CASSLGQVKDEQYF.